The clone carrying this T cell receptor beta chain was recorded a few times. Its antigen is as yet unknown. TCRdb called the 5' RACE reads again in MiXCR, with one record for every CDR3 protein. The data show over 600,000 distinct CDR3 sequences, with 21% seen just once and around 4.5% held by the top ten. These data belong to a study of identical twins. Overall study findings and caveats: Models, which agreed with sharing between unrelated individuals, nonetheless underestimated the out-of-frame TCR alpha sharing seen in monozygotic twins. Invariant MAIT and iNKT cells are populations that could partly confound zero-insertion analyses.

Separately, the same data were catalogued under a study of T cells expressing NK-cell markers. From that paper: Serological testing identified seven of the eight sequenced donors as HCMV-seropositive and one as seronegative. Several of the experiments relied on an anti-gamma-delta TCR antibody so that only alpha-beta TCR T cells were sorted.

The source of this sequence is a woman younger than 35 in good health. Material: PBMCs.

CDR3 nucleotide sequence: TGCGCCAGCAGCATCCAGACGGGGTACGAGCAGTACTTC. It is translated as CASSIQTGYEQYF. V and J are TRBV5-1 and TRBJ2-7; possibly TRBD2 for D (5 bases). CDR3 length equals 13 residues. The germline V and J ends were trimmed by 4 bases and 4 bases, with 12 bases remaining between them. Per the germline V gene, CDR1 is SGHRS and CDR2 is YFSETQ.